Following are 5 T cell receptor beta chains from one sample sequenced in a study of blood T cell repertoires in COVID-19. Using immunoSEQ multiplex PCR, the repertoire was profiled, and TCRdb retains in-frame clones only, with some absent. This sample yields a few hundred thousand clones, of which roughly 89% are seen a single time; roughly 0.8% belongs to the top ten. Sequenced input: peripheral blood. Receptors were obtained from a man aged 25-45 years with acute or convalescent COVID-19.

The CDR3 spells CASSLWATGSIQYF. The DNA for the CDR3 is TGTGCCAGCAGCCTCTGGGCGACAGGGAGCATTCAGTACTTC. V usage is TRBV28 and J usage is TRBJ2-4; TRBD1 matches 7 bases. The length of the CDR3 is 14 residues. CDR1 is MDHEN and CDR2 is SYDVKM in the germline V gene. The V gene end was trimmed by 6 bases and the J gene end by 9 bases; junction bases not matched to a gene: 11. The full variable domain, completed using reference TRBV28 and TRBJ2-4, is DVKVTQSSRYLVKRTGEKVFLECVQDMDHENMFWYRQDPGLGLRLIYFSYDVKMKEKGDIPEGYSVSREKKERFSLILESASTNQTSMYLCASSLWATGSIQYFGAGTRLSVL.

CDR3 amino acids: CASSLSTGGGNIQYF. CDR3 coding DNA: TGTGCCAGCAGCTTATCGACAGGGGGCGGAAACATTCAGTACTTC. The chain joins TRBV7-3 to TRBJ2-4; 10 bases match TRBD1. After removal of 2 bases from V and 6 bases from J, the junction contained 4 bases not matched to a gene. CDR3 size: 15 residues. CDR1 and CDR2 (germline): SGHTA, FQGTGA.

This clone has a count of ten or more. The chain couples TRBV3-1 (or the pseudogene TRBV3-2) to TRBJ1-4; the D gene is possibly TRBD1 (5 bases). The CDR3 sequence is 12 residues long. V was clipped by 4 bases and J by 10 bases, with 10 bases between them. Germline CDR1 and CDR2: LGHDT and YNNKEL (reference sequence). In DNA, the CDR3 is TGTGCCAGCAGCCCCCGGGGGGGAAAACTGTTTTTT. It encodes CASSPRGGKLFF.

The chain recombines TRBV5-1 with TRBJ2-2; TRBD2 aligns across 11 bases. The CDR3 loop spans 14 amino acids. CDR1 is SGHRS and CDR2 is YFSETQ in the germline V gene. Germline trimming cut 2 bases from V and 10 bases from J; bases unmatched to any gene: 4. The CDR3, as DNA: TGCGCCAGCAGCTTTAGCGGGGGGGCCGAGGAGCTGTTTTTT. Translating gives CASSFSGGAEELFF.

For the CDR3, the DNA is TGTGCCAGCAGCTTGGCCGGTAGCGGGGGCACAGATACGCAGTATTTT. This sequence encodes CASSLAGSGGTDTQYF. This sequence joins TRBV5-4 and TRBJ2-3; 8 positions match TRBD2. With V trimmed by 0 bases and J by 1 base, 4 bases remained unmatched. The CDR3 is made up of 16 amino acids. CDR1 and CDR2 from the germline V gene are SGHNT and YYREEE (reference sequence).